These 6 T cell receptor beta chains originate from one sample sequenced in a study of T cell repertoires in cytomegalovirus infection. TCRdb used MiXCR to reprocess the reads, holding one entry per CDR3 protein. The table lists 450,000 to 550,000 distinct CDR3 sequences, 42% of them singletons, with around 45% in the top ten. Their target antigens are unknown. The starting material was cultured PBMCs, obtained from culture after CMV antigen stimulation. The receptors shown here come from a human donor in good health (CMV status not recorded). Some clones in this sample may be carry-over from other donors' samples.

This clonotype has a handful of counts. The chain combines TRBV7-2 with TRBJ2-7; no firm D call. CDR1 is SGHTA and CDR2 is FQGNSA in the germline V gene. There are 12 residues in the CDR3. V was cut by 1 base and J by 9 bases, with 10 bases left in between. The CDR3 loop reads CASSLGGVGQYF. The DNA for the CDR3 is TGTGCCAGCAGCTTAGGAGGTGTGGGGCAGTACTTC.

This clonotype was seen a handful of times. The rearrangement uses TRBV28 and TRBJ2-2; D is unresolved. This CDR3 has 15 amino acids. The V gene's germline CDR1 is MDHEN and CDR2 SYDVKM. V lost 2 bases, J lost 1 base, and 8 bases lay in between. The CDR3 DNA is TGTGCCAGCAGTTTAGGAAGCGAGAACACCGGGGAGCTGTTTTTT. Translation gives CASSLGSENTGELFF.

This clonotype was observed a few times. The genes are TRBV2 and TRBJ2-3; 9 bases are shared with TRBD2. The CDR3 sequence is 14 residues long. Germline V gene data show CDR1 as SNHLY and CDR2 as FYNNEI. The V gene end was trimmed by 3 bases and the J gene end by 5 bases; junction bases not matched to a gene: 3. DNA of the CDR3: TGTGCCAGCAGTGAGGATAGCGGGGGAGATACGCAGTATTTT. It yields the protein CASSEDSGGDTQYF.

This clonotype appeared a few times. This chain connects TRBV12-3 or TRBV12-4 to TRBJ2-5, with D possibly being TRBD1 or TRBD2 (5 bases each). V was shortened by 7 bases and J by 7 bases, with 19 bases between the two germline ends. The CDR3 runs to 14 residues. The CDR3 coding sequence is TGTGCCAGCACCGGGACCTTCGGAGGTGGGACCCAGTACTTC. Protein: CASTGTFGGGTQYF.

This clonotype was seen a few times. The gene calls are TRBV7-2 and TRBJ2-3; no clear D. The V gene lost 5 bases and the J gene lost 2 bases, with 14 bases spanning the gap. Germline values: CDR1 SGHTA, CDR2 FQGNSA. There are 15 residues in the CDR3. DNA for the CDR3: TGTGCCAGCAGCCTGGTGTGGGGTGCCACAGATACGCAGTATTTT. This codes for CASSLVWGATDTQYF.

The V gene is TRBV7-2, the J gene TRBJ2-3; D is perhaps TRBD1 (5 bases). Trimming shortened V by 1 base and J by 1 base, and 9 bases separated the two germline ends. In germline, CDR1 is SGHTA, CDR2 FQGNSA. CDR3 length: 15 amino acids. This CDR3 reads CASSLGRVRTDTQYF. CDR3 coding DNA: TGTGCCAGCAGCTTAGGCAGGGTCCGCACAGATACGCAGTATTTT.